The text below deals with one T cell receptor beta chain. Through a sample-barcoded 5' primer and a J-beta primer mix, a second PCR was run for roughly 6 to 12 cycles. TCRdb analysed the 5' RACE reads with MiXCR anew, one entry per CDR3 protein. The profile shows about 560,000 distinct CDR3 sequences, about 28% of them singletons. V dropped 6 bases and J dropped 8 bases, with 10 bases sitting between them. Germline values: CDR1 SEHNR, CDR2 FQNEAQ (reference sequence). This CDR3 region has 11 residues. This entry comes from a study of blood T cells in healthy people across ages. These data also featured in a second study, about T cells of mothers and their children. That study reports: Pairs that are related and pairs that are unrelated have TCR recombination output shaped similarly by thymic selection.

This TCR derives from a boy younger than 10 in good health. The sequenced sample was blood. V gene TRBV7-9 combines with J gene TRBJ1-1; D remains ambiguous. The CDR3 bases are TGTGCCAGCAGTTGGGCCGAGGAAGCTTTCTTT. Residues: CASSWAEEAFF.